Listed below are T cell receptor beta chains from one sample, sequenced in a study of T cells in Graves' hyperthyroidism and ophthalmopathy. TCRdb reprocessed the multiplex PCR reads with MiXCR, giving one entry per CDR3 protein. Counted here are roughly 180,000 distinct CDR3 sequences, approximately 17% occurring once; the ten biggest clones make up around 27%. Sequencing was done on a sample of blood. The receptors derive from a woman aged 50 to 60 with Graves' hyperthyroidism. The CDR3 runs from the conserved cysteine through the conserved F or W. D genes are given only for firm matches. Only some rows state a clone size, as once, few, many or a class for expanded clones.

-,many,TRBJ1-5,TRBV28,TGTGCCAGCAGTTCCCCGCCGGGCCCCAGGGCCCAGCATTTT,CASSSPPGPRAQHF
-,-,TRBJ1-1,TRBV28,TGTGCCAGCAGTTTAATCCTGAACACTGAAGCTTTCTTT,CASSLILNTEAFF
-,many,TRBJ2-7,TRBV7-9,TGTGCCAGCAGCTCGCCTCAGGGGTCAGATTACGAGCAGTACTTC,CASSSPQGSDYEQYF
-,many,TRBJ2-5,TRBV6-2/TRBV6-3,TGTGCCAGCAGTTACGTACGGGACTCGCCTCGGGAGACCCAGTACTTC,CASSYVRDSPRETQYF
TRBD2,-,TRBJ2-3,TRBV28,TGTGCCAGCAGTTCTAGCGGGATTAGCTATGAAGATACGCAGTATTTT,CASSSSGISYEDTQYF
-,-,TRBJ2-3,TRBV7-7,TGTGCTAGCAGCTCCAGGGGCGGCACAGATACGCAGTATTTT,CASSSRGGTDTQYF
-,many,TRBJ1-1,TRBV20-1,TGCAGTGCTAACGAGAACACTGAAGCTTTCTTT,CSANENTEAFF
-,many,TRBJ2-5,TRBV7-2,TGTGCCAGCAGCTTAGTAGCTGTAGGGAGTGAGACCCAGTACTTC,CASSLVAVGSETQYF
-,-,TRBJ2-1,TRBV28,TGTGCCATCTTCAGGAGCTCCTACAATGAGCAGTTCTTC,CAIFRSSYNEQFF
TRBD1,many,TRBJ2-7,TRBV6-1,TGTGCCAGCAGTTACCGCGGGACAGGGGCTTTTAGGAGCTACGAGCAGTACTTC,CASSYRGTGAFRSYEQYF
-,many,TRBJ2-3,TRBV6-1,TGTGCCAGCAGTGTTGGCAGGGGTACAGATACGCAGTATTTT,CASSVGRGTDTQYF
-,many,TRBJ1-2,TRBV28,TGTGCCAGCAGTCCTAGGGTCCGCTACACCTTC,CASSPRVRYTF
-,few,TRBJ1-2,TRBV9,TGTGCCAGCAGCGTAGCGGGGGTAAACTATGGCTACACCTTC,CASSVAGVNYGYTF
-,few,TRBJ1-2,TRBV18,TGTGCCAGCTCACCTACCGACAACTCCTATGGCTACACCTTC,CASSPTDNSYGYTF
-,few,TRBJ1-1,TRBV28,TGTGCCAGCAGGGCAGGAAGGCCAACTGAAGCTTTCTTT,CASRAGRPTEAFF
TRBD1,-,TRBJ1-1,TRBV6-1,TGTGCCAGCAGCCAACCGGACAGGGGGCTTGGCACTGAAGCTTTCTTT,CASSQPDRGLGTEAFF
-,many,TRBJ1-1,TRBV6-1,TGTGCCAGCAGTCCCTCCGGGACACCCGACACTGAAGCTTTCTTT,CASSPSGTPDTEAFF
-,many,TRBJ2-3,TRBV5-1,TGCGCCAGCAGCTACGCCACAGATACGCAGTATTTT,CASSYATDTQYF
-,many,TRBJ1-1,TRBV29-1,TGCAGCGTGTCAGAGGGGACGAAAGCTTTCTTT,CSVSEGTKAFF
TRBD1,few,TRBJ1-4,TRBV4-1,TGCGCCAGCAGCCAAGCCCTAACAGGGGACTATAATGAAAAACTGTTTTTT,CASSQALTGDYNEKLFF
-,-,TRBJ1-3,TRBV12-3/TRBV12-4,TGTGCCAGCAGTTTGAGAGGGGATGGCTCTGGAAACACCATATATTTT,CASSLRGDGSGNTIYF
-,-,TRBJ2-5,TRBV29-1,TGCAGCGTACTCCCGGACCGTCTGGAGACCCAGTACTTC,CSVLPDRLETQYF
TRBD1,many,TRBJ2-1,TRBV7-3,TGTGCCAGCAGCCCCCAGAGGGGACAGGGGGCTAATGAGCAGTTCTTC,CASSPQRGQGANEQFF
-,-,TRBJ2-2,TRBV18,TGTGCCAGCTCACCACCAGGGACACCGAACACCGGGGAGCTGTTTTTT,CASSPPGTPNTGELFF
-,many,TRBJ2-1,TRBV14,TGTGCCAGCCGGCGGGACAGCTACAATGAGCAGTTCTTC,CASRRDSYNEQFF
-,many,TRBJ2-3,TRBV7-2,TGTGCCAGCAGCTTAGTTTCAGGGGCCAGCACAGATACGCAGTATTTT,CASSLVSGASTDTQYF
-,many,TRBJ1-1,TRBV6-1,TGTGCCAGCAGTGACGGGACGGTCGGTTTCGGAAACACTGAAGCTTTCTTT,CASSDGTVGFGNTEAFF
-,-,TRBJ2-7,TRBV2,TGTGCCAGCAGTGAAGCTGTGGGCGAGCAGTACTTC,CASSEAVGEQYF
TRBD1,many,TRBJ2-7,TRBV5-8,TGTGCCAGCAGCTTGGAATGGCGAGGGACAGGAGCCTACGAGCAGTACTTC,CASSLEWRGTGAYEQYF
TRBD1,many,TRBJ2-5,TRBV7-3,TGTGCCAGCAGCCGAGGTGCAGGGGGCAGAGAGACCCAGTACTTC,CASSRGAGGRETQYF
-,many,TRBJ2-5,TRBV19,TGTGCCAGAACGGGCGGGAGGACAGGAGAGACCCAGTACTTC,CARTGGRTGETQYF
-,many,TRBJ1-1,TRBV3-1,TGTGCCAGCAAACATCAGCAGAACACTGAAGCTTTCTTT,CASKHQQNTEAFF
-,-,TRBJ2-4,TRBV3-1,TGTGCCAGCAGCCAAGTACCCGGGGCCAAAAACATTCAGTACTTC,CASSQVPGAKNIQYF
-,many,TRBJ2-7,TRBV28,TGTGCCAGCAGTTCCCGGGACGGCTCCTACGAGCAGTACTTC,CASSSRDGSYEQYF
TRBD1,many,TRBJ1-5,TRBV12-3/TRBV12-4,TGTGCCAGCAGTTTAATGGGACAGACAAATCAGCCCCAGCATTTT,CASSLMGQTNQPQHF
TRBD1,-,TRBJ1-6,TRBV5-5,TGTGCCAGCAGCTTGGAGGGGGCGGTTTCACCCCTCCACTTT,CASSLEGAVSPLHF
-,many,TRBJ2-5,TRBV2,TGTGCCAGCAGGAAGATGGAGACCCAGTACTTC,CASRKMETQYF
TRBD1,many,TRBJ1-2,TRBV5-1,TGCGCCAGCAGCGTTGGGACAGCCTATGACTACACCTTC,CASSVGTAYDYTF
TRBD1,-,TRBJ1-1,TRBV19,TGTGCCAGTAGTATACAGACAGGGGGGTATGAAGCTTTCTTT,CASSIQTGGYEAFF
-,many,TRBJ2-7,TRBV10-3,TGTGCCACTGCTAGGGGCTACGAGCAGTACTTC,CATARGYEQYF
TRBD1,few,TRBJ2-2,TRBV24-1,TGTGCCACCAGTGAAAGGACAGGGCACACCGGGGAGCTGTTTTTT,CATSERTGHTGELFF
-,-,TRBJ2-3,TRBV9,TGTGCCAGCAAGGCTAGTCTCACAGATACGCAGTATTTT,CASKASLTDTQYF
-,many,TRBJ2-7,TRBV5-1,TGCGCCAGCAGCTTGGGCGGCACTTCTTCCTACGAGCAGTACTTC,CASSLGGTSSYEQYF
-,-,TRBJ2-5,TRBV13,TGTGCCAGCAGCTTATTATCTCAAGAGACCCAGTACTTC,CASSLLSQETQYF
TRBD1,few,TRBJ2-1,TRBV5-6,TGTGCCAGCAGCCTGACAGGGAGACCTTACAATGAGCAGTTCTTC,CASSLTGRPYNEQFF
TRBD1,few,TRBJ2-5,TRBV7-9,TGTGCCAGCAGCCCGGGACAGGAGATACAAGAGACCCAGTACTTC,CASSPGQEIQETQYF
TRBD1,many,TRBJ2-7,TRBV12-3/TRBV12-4,TGTGCCAGCAGTTCCCCCGGGACAGCCTCCTACGAGCAGTACTTC,CASSSPGTASYEQYF
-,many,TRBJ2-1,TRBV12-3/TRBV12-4,TGTGCCAGCAGTTTAGGAGGACAGAGCAATGAGCAGTTCTTC,CASSLGGQSNEQFF
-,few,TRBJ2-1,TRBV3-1,TGTGCCAGCAGCCATTCCGGGCCGAGTACCGATCAGTTCTTC,CASSHSGPSTDQFF
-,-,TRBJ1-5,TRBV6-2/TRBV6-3,TGTGCCAGCAGCGTAGTGAATAGCAATCAGCCCCAGCATTTT,CASSVVNSNQPQHF
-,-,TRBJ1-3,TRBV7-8,TGTGCCAGCAGCCCCCACTTCCGCTCTGGAAACACCATAAATTTT,CASSPHFRSGNTINF
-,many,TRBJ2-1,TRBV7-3,TGTGCCAGCAGCACGACCCAGTTCTTC,CASSTTQFF
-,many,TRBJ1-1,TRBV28,TGTGCCAGCAGTTTAGGTACTGCGAACACTGAAGCTTTCTTT,CASSLGTANTEAFF
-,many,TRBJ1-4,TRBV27,TGTGCCAGCAGTTTTAGGATCAGGGAAAAACTGTTTTTT,CASSFRIREKLFF